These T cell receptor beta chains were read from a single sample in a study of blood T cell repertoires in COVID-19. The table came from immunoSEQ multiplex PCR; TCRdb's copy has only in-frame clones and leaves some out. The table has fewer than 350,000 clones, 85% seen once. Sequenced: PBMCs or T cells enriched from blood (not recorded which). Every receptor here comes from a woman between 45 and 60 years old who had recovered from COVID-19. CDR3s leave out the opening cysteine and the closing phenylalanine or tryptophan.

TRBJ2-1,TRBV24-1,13,ATSDGVHSYNEQF
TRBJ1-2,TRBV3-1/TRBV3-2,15,ASSQAGTGAHNYGYT
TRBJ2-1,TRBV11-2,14,ASSPRGDRAYNEQF
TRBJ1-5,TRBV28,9,ASSLRQPQH
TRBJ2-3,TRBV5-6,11,ASSVLPLSKGR
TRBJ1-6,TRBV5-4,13,ASSPFGQGHSPLH
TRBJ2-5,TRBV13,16,ASSSRLTSGSWQETQY
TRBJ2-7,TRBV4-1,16,ASSQQRLVGEGGNEQY
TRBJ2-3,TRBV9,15,ASSVGRVAGPLDTQY
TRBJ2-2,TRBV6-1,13,ASSEISLNTGELF
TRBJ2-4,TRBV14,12,ASRRTGGFGIQY
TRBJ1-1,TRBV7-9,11,ATVVGEGTEAF
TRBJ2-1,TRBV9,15,ASSLRTSGRANDEQF
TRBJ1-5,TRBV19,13,ASSIPGFGDQPQH
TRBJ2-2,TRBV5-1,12,ASSRGGDTGELF
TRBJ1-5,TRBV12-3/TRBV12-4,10,ASRQGNQPQH
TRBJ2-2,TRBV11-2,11,ASSLAGAGELF
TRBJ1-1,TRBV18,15,ASSPRGQGVTGTEAF
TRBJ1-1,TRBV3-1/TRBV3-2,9,ASSQDRRAF
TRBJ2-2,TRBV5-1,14,ASRTVAGARTGELF
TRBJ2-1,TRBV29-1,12,SVEDGTGGDEQF
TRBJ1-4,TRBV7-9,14,ASRTGQIATNEKLF
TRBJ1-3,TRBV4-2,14,ASSQASRGLGNTIY
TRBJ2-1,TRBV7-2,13,ASSFLQGVKNEQF
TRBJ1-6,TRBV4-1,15,ASSQGTLGVGNSPLH
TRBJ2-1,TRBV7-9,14,ASSHALTRSYNEQF
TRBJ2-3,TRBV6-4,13,ASSDSTSGSDTQY
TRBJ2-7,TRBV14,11,ASQGQGRYEQY
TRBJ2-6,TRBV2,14,ASSSPRGRGANVLT
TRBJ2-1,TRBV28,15,ASSSTFRDRAFYEQF
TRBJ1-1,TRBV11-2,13,ASSTMTGGAAEAF
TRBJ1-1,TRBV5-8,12,ASSLGIGRTEAF
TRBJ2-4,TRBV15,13,ASAKAAGPVSIQY
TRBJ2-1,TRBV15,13,ATSRTSGGESEQF
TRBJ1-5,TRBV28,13,ASSFGDRGNQPQH
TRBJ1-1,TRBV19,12,ASTSDRAYTEAF
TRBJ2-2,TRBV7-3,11,ASSVQVTGELF
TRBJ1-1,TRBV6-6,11,ASSDWGGQGAF
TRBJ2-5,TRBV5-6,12,ASRVSGVGETQY
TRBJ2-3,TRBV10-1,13,ASSESSGGAGTQY
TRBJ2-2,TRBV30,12,AWSLSRGTGELF
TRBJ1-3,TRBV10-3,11,AIRGTGEGTIY
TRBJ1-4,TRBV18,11,ASSTNKGEKLF
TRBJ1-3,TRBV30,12,AWTEVVSGNTIY
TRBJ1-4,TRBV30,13,AWSALTGVSEKLF
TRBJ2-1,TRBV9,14,ASSVAGGSSYNEQF
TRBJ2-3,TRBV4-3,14,ASSQSIDQGINTQY
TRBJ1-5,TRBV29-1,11,SVRDSSNQPQH